The 16 T cell receptor beta chains reported below all come from one sample, sequenced in a study of cytomegalovirus exposure and HLA in healthy donors. Both 60 Vbeta primers and 13 Jbeta primers went into the PCR. Profiled with immunoSEQ multiplex PCR; TCRdb holds only in-frame clones, not every one. This sample carries around 76,000 clones, around 76% of them seen once, and the ten largest clones take less than 2%. Sequencing was performed on PBMCs. These receptors were taken from a man aged 35 to 55 in good health and CMV-seronegative.

This rearrangement joins TRBV19 to TRBJ2-2, with TRBD2 identical over 10 bases. J was trimmed by 6 bases and V by 10 bases; bases with no gene match: 26. This CDR3 has 20 amino acids. The V gene's germline CDR1 is LNHDA and CDR2 SQIVND (reference sequence). The CDR3 nucleotides read TGTGCCACCAGATCGAGGGTTACCCCCGAGCGGGAGGGCTATCCCGGGGAGCTGTTTTTT. It codes for CATRSRVTPEREGYPGELFF.

Comments on this clone: Other DNA variants within this sample encode the same CDR3. The chain links TRBV15 to TRBJ1-1; D is uncertain. CDR1 LNHNV and CDR2 YYDKDF come from the germline V gene (reference sequence). Trimming removed 3 bases at V and 0 bases at J, with 8 bases between. CDR3 length equals 14 residues. The CDR3 reads CATSRVSVNTEAFF. In DNA, the CDR3 is TGTGCCACCAGCAGGGTTTCGGTGAACACTGAAGCTTTCTTT.

The CDR3 DNA is TGTGCCAGCAGTTGGAGCAGCTTGACTGAAGCTTTCTTT. It codes for CASSWSSLTEAFF. The gene calls are TRBV27 and TRBJ1-1; D gene unclear. V was clipped by 4 bases and J by 5 bases, with 11 bases between them. Germline values: CDR1 MNHEY, CDR2 SMNVEV (reference sequence). This CDR3 is built from 13 residues.

The chain recombines TRBV7-3 with TRBJ1-1; perhaps TRBD1 as D (6 bases). The CDR3 is 15 residues long. The germline V and J ends were trimmed by 5 bases and 2 bases, with 15 bases remaining between them. Germline values: CDR1 SGHTA, CDR2 FQGTGA. The CDR3 is CASSGEYRANTEAFF. CDR3 DNA sequence: TGTGCCAGCAGCGGGGAATACAGGGCTAACACTGAAGCTTTCTTT. Using reference TRBV7-3 and TRBJ1-1 for the parts outside the CDR3, the full variable domain is GAGVSQTPSNKVTEKGKYVELRCDPISGHTALYWYRQSLGQGPEFLIYFQGTGAADDSGLPNDRFFAVRPEGSVSTLKIQRTERGDSAVYLCASSGEYRANTEAFFGQGTRLTVV.

The chain has TRBV19 and TRBJ2-3; 7 bases fit TRBD1. After removal of 8 bases from V and 0 bases from J, the junction contained 5 bases not matched to a gene. From germline, CDR1 is LNHDA and CDR2 SQIVND (reference sequence). There are 14 residues in the CDR3. This CDR3 is CASQDRPSTDTQYF. Written as DNA, the CDR3 is TGTGCCAGTCAGGACAGGCCTAGCACAGATACGCAGTATTTT.

Sample share makes this clone medium-sized. The chain employs TRBV7-8 and TRBJ1-2; 8 bases are a match to TRBD1. CDR3 length: 16 residues. V shed 5 bases, J shed 2 bases, and the junction held 10 bases outside the gene matches. Germline V CDR1 and CDR2: SGHVS, FQNEAQ. The CDR3 loop is CASSKTQGAVNYGYTF. As DNA, the CDR3 is TGTGCCAGCAGCAAGACCCAGGGGGCAGTAAACTATGGCTACACCTTC.

The chain is built from TRBV5-6 and TRBJ2-2, with 8 bases lining up with TRBD2. Germline-derived CDR1 and CDR2 are SGHDT and YYEEEE. This CDR3 has 16 residues. J was trimmed by 4 bases and V by 1 base; bases with no gene match: 6. CDR3 bases: TGTGCCAGCAGCTTGCGGTTAGCGGGGTTCACCGGGGAGCTGTTTTTT. Protein: CASSLRLAGFTGELFF.

This chain connects TRBV10-3 to TRBJ1-5; D remains ambiguous. Germline V CDR1 and CDR2: ENHRY, SYGVKD. The CDR3 has 14 residues. The germline V and J ends were trimmed by 3 bases and 5 bases, with 11 bases remaining between them. The CDR3 DNA reads TGTGCCATCAGTGACGGGGTAATGGATCAGCCCCAGCATTTT. Amino acids: CAISDGVMDQPQHF.

The V and J genes are TRBV7-9 and TRBJ1-4, with D unresolved. The length of the CDR3 is 12 residues. The germline gives CDR1 SEHNR, CDR2 FQNEAQ (reference sequence). V lost 3 bases, J lost 8 bases, and 7 bases lay in between. The CDR3 region is CASSLGREKLFF. The CDR3 nucleotides read TGTGCCAGCAGCTTGGGGAGGGAAAAACTGTTTTTT.

This sequence joins TRBV18 and TRBJ2-2, with 8 nucleotides matching TRBD1. The CDR3 is 13 residues long. CDR1 KGHSH and CDR2 LQKENI come from the germline V gene. Trimming removed 4 bases from V and 6 bases from J; junction bases left unmatched: 1. CDR3 in amino acids: CASSQQGAGELFF. In DNA form, the CDR3 reads TGTGCCAGCTCACAACAGGGGGCCGGGGAGCTGTTTTTT.

The J gene is TRBJ2-7, the V gene TRBV6-5; maybe TRBD1 (5 bases). Trimming removed 6 bases from V and 0 bases from J, with 12 bases in between. CDR1 MNHEY and CDR2 SVGAGI come from the germline V gene. The CDR3 has 14 amino acids. CDR3 in amino acids: CASSPDGHSYEQYF. CDR3 DNA: TGTGCCAGCAGCCCGGACGGACACTCCTACGAGCAGTACTTC.

The chain has TRBV5-8 and TRBJ2-7, with TRBD2 identical over 15 bases. This CDR3 is built from 16 residues. The J segment lost 5 bases and the V segment lost 0 bases, leaving 3 bases of the junction unmatched. Germline V gene data show CDR1 as SGHTS and CDR2 as YDEGEE. CDR3 DNA sequence: TGTGCCAGCAGCTTGGGGACTAGCGGGAGGGCCCACGAGCAGTACTTC. Protein: CASSLGTSGRAHEQYF. Filled out from reference TRBV5-8 and TRBJ2-7, the complete variable domain reads EAGVTQSPTHLIKTRGQQATLRCSPISGHTSVYWYQQALGLGLQFLLWYDEGEERNRGNFPPRFSGRQFPNYSSELNVNALELEDSALYLCASSLGTSGRAHEQYFGPGTRLTVT.

The CDR3 spells CSAGTGMTEAFF. DNA of the CDR3: TGCAGCGCAGGGACAGGGATGACTGAAGCTTTCTTT. The chain has TRBV29-1 and TRBJ1-1, with 9 positions matching TRBD1. J gave up 5 bases and V 7 bases, and 5 bases lay outside the gene matches. The CDR3 extends over 12 amino acids. Germline lookup yields CDR1 SQVTM and CDR2 ANQGSEA.

The chain joins TRBV4-2 to TRBJ2-7; 7 positions agree with TRBD1. J lost 1 base, V lost 4 bases, and 13 bases had no gene match. The CDR3 runs to 17 residues. CDR1 is LGHNA, CDR2 YNFKEQ, per germline. The CDR3 DNA sequence: TGTGCCAGCAGCCCATTGGGCCAACCAGGGGGATCCTACGAGCAGTACTTC. This encodes CASSPLGQPGGSYEQYF.

This chain connects TRBV28 to TRBJ1-5, with D perhaps matching TRBD1 (6 bases). The CDR3 length is 15 residues. The V end was cut by 8 bases, the J end by 6 bases, with 20 bases between. Germline V gene data show CDR1 as MDHEN and CDR2 as SYDVKM. CDR3 in DNA: TGTGCCAGCTCTAAGGGGGAAAGGATAAGTCAGCCCCAGCATTTT. Its translation is CASSKGERISQPQHF.

The rearrangement uses TRBV27 and TRBJ2-1, with D maybe TRBD1 (6 bases). Germline V gene data show CDR1 as MNHEY and CDR2 as SMNVEV (reference sequence). Between the trimmed V and J ends, which lost 3 bases and 5 bases, there was a span of 11 bases. The CDR3 runs to 14 residues. DNA for the CDR3: TGTGCCAGCAGTTTCTGGGGGCGCCACAATGAGCAGTTCTTC. It codes for CASSFWGRHNEQFF.